This TCR beta chain came from a study of blood T cell repertoires in COVID-19. In the study's own analysis: Amplification of reference gene primers was used by the study to estimate nucleated cell counts. Generated by immunoSEQ multiplex PCR, the TCRdb table keeps only in-frame clones and is missing some. V and J calls and clone size follow that table, whereas D and trimming were derived from the DNA. The data show 300,000 to 350,000 clones, approximately 88% seen once. This clonotype was sampled from a man aged 25 to 45 with COVID-19, enrolled during active disease. Sample: peripheral blood.

The CDR3 is CASSTGSSGNTIYF. CDR3 in DNA: TGTGCCAGCAGCACAGGGAGCTCTGGAAACACCATATATTTT. The chain uses TRBV6-6 and TRBJ1-3; a weak D match, TRBD1 (6 bases). The CDR3 loop spans 14 amino acids. Germline CDR1 is MNHNY and CDR2 is SVGAGI (reference sequence). V gave up 6 bases and J gave up 0 bases, with 9 bases separating them.